Ten or more counts support the clone carrying this T cell receptor beta chain. Clones were read by immunoSEQ multiplex PCR, and TCRdb kept only the in-frame ones, dropping some. The data contain about 270,000 clones, around 82% of them seen just once; the ten biggest clones take up approximately 10%. The data originate from a study of blood T cell repertoires in COVID-19. Study at large: T cells, B-cell-depleted T cells, or PBMCs supplied cDNA or gDNA.

Input material: peripheral blood. The receptor was derived from a woman in her fifties or sixties who had recovered from COVID-19.

Here the CDR3 reads CSVEGQDSYEQYF. CDR3 DNA: TGCAGCGTTGAGGGACAGGATTCCTACGAGCAGTACTTC. The rearrangement links TRBV29-1 to TRBJ2-7; TRBD1 matches 8 bases. The germline CDR1 and CDR2 sequences are SQVTM and ANQGSEA. The CDR3 covers 13 residues. The trim removed 3 bases at V and 1 base at J, leaving 2 bases unmatched.